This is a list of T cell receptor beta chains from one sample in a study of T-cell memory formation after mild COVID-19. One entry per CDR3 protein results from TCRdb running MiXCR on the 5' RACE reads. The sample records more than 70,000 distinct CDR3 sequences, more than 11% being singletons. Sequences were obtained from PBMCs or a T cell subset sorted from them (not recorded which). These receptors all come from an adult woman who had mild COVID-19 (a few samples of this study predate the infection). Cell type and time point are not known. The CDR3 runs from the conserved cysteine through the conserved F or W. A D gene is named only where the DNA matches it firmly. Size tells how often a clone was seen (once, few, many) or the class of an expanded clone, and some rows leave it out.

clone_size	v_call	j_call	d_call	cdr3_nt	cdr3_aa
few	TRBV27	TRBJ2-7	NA	TGTGCCAGCAGTTTAGGACAGAGCTCCTACGAGCAGTACTTC	CASSLGQSSYEQYF
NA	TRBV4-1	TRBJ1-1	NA	TGCGCCAGCAGCCAAGACAGGGGACTGGACACTGAAGCTTTCTTT	CASSQDRGLDTEAFF
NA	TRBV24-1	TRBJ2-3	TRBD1	TGTGCCACCAGTGTTTCCACAGGGGTTACGACAGATACGCAGTATTTT	CATSVSTGVTTDTQYF
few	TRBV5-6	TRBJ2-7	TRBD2	TGTGCCAGCAGCTTGGGGGGACTAGCGGGTTTTACCTACGAGCAGTACTTC	CASSLGGLAGFTYEQYF
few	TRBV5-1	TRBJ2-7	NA	TGCGCCAGCAGCTTGTGGGCAGACACCTACGAGCAGTACTTC	CASSLWADTYEQYF
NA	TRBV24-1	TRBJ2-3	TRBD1	TGTGCCACCAGTGACCAGCGTGGACAGGTTGCTAGCACAGATACGCAGTATTTT	CATSDQRGQVASTDTQYF
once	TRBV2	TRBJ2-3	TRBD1	TGTGCCAGCAGCCGACAGGGGGGAAAAGATACGCAGTATTTT	CASSRQGGKDTQYF
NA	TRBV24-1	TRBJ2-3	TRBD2	TGTGCCACCAGTGACCGTAGCGGGAGGGCCCCAGATACGCAGTATTTT	CATSDRSGRAPDTQYF
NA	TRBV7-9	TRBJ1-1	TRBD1	TGTGCCAGCAGCTCACCAACTAAGAACCGGGACAGTCGACCCAAGACGAGCACTGAAGCTTTCTTT	CASSSPTKNRDSRPKTSTEAFF
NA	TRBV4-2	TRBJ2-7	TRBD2	TGTGCCAGCAGCCCCCTCGGGGCTAGCGGGAGAGACGAGCAGTACTTC	CASSPLGASGRDEQYF
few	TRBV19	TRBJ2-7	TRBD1	TGTGCCAGTAGTGGACAGGCCGGCTCCTACGAGCAGTACTTC	CASSGQAGSYEQYF
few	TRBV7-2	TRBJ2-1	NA	TGTGCCAGCAGCTTTGGGGGACCCTACAATGAGCAGTTCTTC	CASSFGGPYNEQFF
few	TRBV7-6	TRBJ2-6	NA	TGTGCCAGCAGCTCTACAGGGTTCCTCGACTCTGGGGCCAACGTCCTGACTTTC	CASSSTGFLDSGANVLTF
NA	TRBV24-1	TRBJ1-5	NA	TGTGCCACCAGTGATTTTAATCAGCCCCAGCATTTT	CATSDFNQPQHF
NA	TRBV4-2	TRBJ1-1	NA	TGTGCCAGCAGCCAAGTGATCTACACTGAAGCTTTCTTT	CASSQVIYTEAFF
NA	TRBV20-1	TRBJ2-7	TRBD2	TGCAGTGCTAGAGATAGTTTTGGACTAGCGTCCTACGAGCAGTACTTC	CSARDSFGLASYEQYF
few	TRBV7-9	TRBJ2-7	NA	TGTGCCAGCAGCTTGGTTGGGGGGAGAAACGAGCAGTACTTC	CASSLVGGRNEQYF
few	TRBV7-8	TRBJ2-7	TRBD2	TGTGCCAGCAGCTTAGATGTGGGACTAGCGCCAAACTACGAGCAGTACTTC	CASSLDVGLAPNYEQYF
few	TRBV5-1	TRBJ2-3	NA	TGCGCCAGCAGCTTGGTACAGGCTGACACAGATACGCAGTATTTT	CASSLVQADTDTQYF
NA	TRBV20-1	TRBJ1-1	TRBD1	TGCAGTGCTAGGCCAGGGGGAGTTTACACTGAAGCTTTCTTT	CSARPGGVYTEAFF
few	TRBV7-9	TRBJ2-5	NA	TGTGCCAGCAGCGTTAGTTGGGAGACCCAGTACTTC	CASSVSWETQYF
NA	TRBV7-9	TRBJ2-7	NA	TGTGCCAGCAGCCCCGGCCTTCGCGAGCAGTACTTC	CASSPGLREQYF
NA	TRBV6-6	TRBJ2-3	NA	TGTGCCAGCAGTTACCCTGAGGAAAGTGCAGATACGCAGTATTTT	CASSYPEESADTQYF
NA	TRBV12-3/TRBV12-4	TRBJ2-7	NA	TGTGCCAGCACCCCCGGGACGGTGAGCTCCTACGAGCAGTACTTC	CASTPGTVSSYEQYF
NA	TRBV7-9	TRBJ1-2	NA	TGTGCCAGCAGCGACGGGACATTGAGGAACTATGGCTACACCTTC	CASSDGTLRNYGYTF
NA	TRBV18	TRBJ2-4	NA	TGTGCCAGCTCTCTACAGGGTCAACTAGCCAAAAACATTCAGTACTTC	CASSLQGQLAKNIQYF
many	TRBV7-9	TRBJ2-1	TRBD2	TGTGCCAGCAGCACAACAGTCGGGACTAGCAACAATGAGCAGTTCTTC	CASSTTVGTSNNEQFF